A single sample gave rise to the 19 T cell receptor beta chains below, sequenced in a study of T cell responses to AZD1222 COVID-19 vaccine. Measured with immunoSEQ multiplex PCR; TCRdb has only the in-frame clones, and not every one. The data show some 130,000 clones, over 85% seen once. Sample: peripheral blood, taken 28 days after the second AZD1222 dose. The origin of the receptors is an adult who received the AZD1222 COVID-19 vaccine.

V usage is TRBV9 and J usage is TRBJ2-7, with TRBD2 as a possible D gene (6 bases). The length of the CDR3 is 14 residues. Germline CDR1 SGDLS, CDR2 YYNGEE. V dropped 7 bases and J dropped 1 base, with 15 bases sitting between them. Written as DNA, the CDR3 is TGTGCCAGCGGCCCGACGACTAGTTCCTACGAGCAGTACTTC. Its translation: CASGPTTSSYEQYF.

The CDR3 DNA sequence: TGTGCCAGTGTCAACCCGGGGGTGAACTATGGCTACACCTTC. Its translation: CASVNPGVNYGYTF. The chain combines TRBV19 with TRBJ1-2, with D maybe TRBD1 (5 bases). Trimming stripped 8 bases from V and 2 bases from J, with 15 bases between. Germline V gene sequence: CDR1 LNHDA, CDR2 SQIVND (reference sequence). There are 14 residues in the CDR3.

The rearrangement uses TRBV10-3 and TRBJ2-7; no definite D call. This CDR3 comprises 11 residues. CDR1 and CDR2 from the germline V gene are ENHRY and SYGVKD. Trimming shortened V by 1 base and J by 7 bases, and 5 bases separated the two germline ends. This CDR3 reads CAISEFGEQYF. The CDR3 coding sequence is TGTGCCATCAGTGAGTTCGGTGAGCAGTACTTC.

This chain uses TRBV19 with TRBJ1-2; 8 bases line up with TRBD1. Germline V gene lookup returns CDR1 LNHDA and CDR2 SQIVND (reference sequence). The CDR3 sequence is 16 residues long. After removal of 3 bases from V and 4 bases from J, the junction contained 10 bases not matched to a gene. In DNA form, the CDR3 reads TGTGCCAGTAGTATTTTTGGGCGACAGGGGCTCTATGGCTACACCTTC. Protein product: CASSIFGRQGLYGYTF.

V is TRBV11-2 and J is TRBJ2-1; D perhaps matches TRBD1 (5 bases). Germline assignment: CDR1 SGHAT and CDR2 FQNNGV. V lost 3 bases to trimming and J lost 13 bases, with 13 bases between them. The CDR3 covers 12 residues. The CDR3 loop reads CASSFLWQGQFF. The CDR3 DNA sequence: TGTGCCAGCAGCTTTTTGTGGCAGGGACAGTTCTTC.

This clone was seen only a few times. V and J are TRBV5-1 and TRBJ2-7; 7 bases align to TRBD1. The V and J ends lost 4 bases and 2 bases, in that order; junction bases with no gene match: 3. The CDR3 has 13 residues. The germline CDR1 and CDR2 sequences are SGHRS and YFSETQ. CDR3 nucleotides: TGCGCCAGCAGCCCCCAGGGGGCCTACGAGCAGTACTTC. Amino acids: CASSPQGAYEQYF. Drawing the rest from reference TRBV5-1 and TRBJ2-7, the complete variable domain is KAGVTQTPRYLIKTRGQQVTLSCSPISGHRSVSWYQQTPGQGLQFLFEYFSETQRNKGNFPGRFSGRQFSNSRSEMNVSTLELGDSALYLCASSPQGAYEQYFGPGTRLTVT.

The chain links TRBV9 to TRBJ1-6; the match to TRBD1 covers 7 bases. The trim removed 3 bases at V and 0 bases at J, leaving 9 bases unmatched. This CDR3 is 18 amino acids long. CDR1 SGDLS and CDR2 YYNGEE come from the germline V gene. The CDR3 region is CASSEGAIGGSYNSPLHF. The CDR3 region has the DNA TGTGCCAGCAGCGAGGGGGCAATAGGGGGCTCCTATAATTCACCCCTCCACTTT.

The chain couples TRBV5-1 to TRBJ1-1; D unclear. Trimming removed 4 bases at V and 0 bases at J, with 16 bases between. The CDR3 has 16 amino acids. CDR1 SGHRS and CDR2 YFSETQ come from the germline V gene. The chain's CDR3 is CASSAVVRTVNTEAFF. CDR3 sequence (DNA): TGCGCCAGCAGCGCAGTGGTCAGAACAGTGAACACTGAAGCTTTCTTT.

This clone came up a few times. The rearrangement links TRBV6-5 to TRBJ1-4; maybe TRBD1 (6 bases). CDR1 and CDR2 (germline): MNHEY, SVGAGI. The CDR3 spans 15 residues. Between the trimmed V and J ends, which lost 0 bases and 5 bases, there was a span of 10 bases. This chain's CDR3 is CASSYSPGVNEKLFF. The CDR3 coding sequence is TGTGCCAGCAGTTACTCACCAGGGGTAAATGAAAAACTGTTTTTT.

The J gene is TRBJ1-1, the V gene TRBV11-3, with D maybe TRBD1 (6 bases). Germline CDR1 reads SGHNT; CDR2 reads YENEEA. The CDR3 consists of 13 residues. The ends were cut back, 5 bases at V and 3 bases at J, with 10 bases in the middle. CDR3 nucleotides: TGTGCCAGCAGCACGGACAGCCACACTGAAGCTTTCTTT. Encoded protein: CASSTDSHTEAFF.

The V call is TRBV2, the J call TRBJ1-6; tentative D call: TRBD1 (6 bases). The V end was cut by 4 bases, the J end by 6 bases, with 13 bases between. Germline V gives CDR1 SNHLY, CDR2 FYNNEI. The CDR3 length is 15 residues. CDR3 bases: TGTGCCAGCAGTGTGGACAGATTAGCTAATTCACCCCTCCACTTT. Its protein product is CASSVDRLANSPLHF.

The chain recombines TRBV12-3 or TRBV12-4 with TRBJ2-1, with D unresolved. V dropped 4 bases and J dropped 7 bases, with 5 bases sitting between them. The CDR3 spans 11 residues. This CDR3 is CASSSLNEQFF. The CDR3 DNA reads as TGTGCCAGCAGTTCACTTAATGAGCAGTTCTTC.

Here the CDR3 DNA reads TGTGCCAGCAGCTCCCTCATGGTAACAGGGGGTATGTTTGAGCAGTTCTTC. Encoded protein: CASSSLMVTGGMFEQFF. This chain uses TRBV7-6 with TRBJ2-1; 8 bases are a match to TRBD1. CDR1 is SGHVS, CDR2 FNYEAQ, per germline. Germline trimming cut 4 bases from V and 9 bases from J; bases unmatched to any gene: 17. This CDR3 comprises 17 residues. Drawing the rest from reference TRBV7-6 and TRBJ2-1, the complete variable domain is GAGVSQSPRYKVTKRGQDVALRCDPISGHVSLYWYRQALGQGPEFLTYFNYEAQQDKSGLPNDRFSAERPEGSISTLTIQRTEQRDSAMYRCASSSLMVTGGMFEQFFGPGTRLTVL.

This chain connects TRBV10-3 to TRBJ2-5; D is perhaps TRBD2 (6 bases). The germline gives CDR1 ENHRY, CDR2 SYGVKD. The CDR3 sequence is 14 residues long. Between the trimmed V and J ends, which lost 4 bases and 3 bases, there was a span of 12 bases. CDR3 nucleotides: TGTGCCATCAGTGCGGGGGTCCTCGAAGAGACCCAGTACTTC. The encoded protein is CAISAGVLEETQYF.

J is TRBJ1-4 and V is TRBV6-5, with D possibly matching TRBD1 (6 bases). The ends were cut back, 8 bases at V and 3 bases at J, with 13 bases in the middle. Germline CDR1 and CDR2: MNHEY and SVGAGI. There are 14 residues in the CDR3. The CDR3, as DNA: TGTGCCAGCGAACCAGGGGCATCTAATGAAAAACTGTTTTTT. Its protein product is CASEPGASNEKLFF.

The CDR3 here is CASSLKSTGQGAVYGYTF. The CDR3 coding sequence is TGCGCCAGCAGCCTTAAATCAACGGGACAGGGGGCGGTTTATGGCTACACCTTC. V and J are TRBV4-1 and TRBJ1-2, with TRBD1 matching 12 bases. This CDR3 is 18 amino acids long. V lost 4 bases and J lost 5; bases outside the gene matches: 14. Germline V CDR1 and CDR2: MGHRA, YSYEKL.

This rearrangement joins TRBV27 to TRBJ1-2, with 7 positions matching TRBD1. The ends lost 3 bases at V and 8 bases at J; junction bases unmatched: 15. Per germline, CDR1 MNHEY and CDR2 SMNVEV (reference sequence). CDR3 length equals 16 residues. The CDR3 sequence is CASSFGLGGGVEGYTF. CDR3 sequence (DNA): TGTGCCAGCAGTTTCGGCCTAGGGGGCGGGGTAGAGGGCTACACCTTC.

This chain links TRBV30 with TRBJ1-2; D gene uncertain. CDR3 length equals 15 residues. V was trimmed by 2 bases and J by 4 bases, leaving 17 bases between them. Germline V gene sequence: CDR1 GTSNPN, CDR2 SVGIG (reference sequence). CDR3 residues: CAWSPLAGGGYGYTF. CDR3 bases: TGTGCCTGGAGTCCCCTGGCGGGTGGTGGCTATGGCTACACCTTC.

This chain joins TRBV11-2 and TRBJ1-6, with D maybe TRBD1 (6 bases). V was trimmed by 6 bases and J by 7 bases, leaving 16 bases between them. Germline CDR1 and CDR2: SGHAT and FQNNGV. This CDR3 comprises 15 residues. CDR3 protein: CASRRLSGANSPLHF. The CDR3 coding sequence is TGTGCCAGCAGGCGCCTTTCGGGGGCCAATTCACCCCTCCACTTT.